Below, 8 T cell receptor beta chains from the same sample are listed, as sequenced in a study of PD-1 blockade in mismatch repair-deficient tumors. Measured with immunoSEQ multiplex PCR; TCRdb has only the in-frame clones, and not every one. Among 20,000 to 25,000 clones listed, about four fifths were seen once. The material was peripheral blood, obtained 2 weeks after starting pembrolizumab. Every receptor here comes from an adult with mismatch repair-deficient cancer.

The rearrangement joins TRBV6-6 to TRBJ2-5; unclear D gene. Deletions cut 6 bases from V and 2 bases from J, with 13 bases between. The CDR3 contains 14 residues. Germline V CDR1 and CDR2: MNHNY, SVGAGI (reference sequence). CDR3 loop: CASRTDGLQETQYF. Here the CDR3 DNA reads TGTGCCAGCAGAACCGACGGATTACAAGAGACCCAGTACTTC.

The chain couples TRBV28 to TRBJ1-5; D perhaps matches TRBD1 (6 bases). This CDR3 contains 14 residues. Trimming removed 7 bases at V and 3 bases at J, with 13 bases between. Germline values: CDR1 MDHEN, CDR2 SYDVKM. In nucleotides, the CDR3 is TGTGCCAGCAACTACAGGGCCCCCAATCAGCCCCAGCATTTT. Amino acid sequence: CASNYRAPNQPQHF.

CDR3 region: CASSQDSAGYEQYF. The CDR3 region has the DNA TGCGCCAGCAGCCAAGATTCGGCCGGTTACGAGCAGTACTTC. The gene calls are TRBV4-3 and TRBJ2-7; no reliable D call. The CDR3 spans 14 residues. In germline, CDR1 is LGHNA, CDR2 YSLEER. Trimming took off 0 bases at V and 4 bases at J, with 10 bases between the two ends.

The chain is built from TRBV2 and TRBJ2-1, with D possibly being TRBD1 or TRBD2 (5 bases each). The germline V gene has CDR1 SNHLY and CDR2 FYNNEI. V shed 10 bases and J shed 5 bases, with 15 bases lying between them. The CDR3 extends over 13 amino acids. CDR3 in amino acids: CATALGRDNEQFF. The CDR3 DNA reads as TGTGCCACAGCACTAGGCAGGGACAATGAGCAGTTCTTC. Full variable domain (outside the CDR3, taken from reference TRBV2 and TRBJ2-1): EPEVTQTPSHQVTQMGQEVILRCVPISNHLYFYWYRQILGQKVEFLVSFYNNEISEKSEIFDDQFSVERPDGSNFTLKIRSTKLEDSAMYFCATALGRDNEQFFGPGTRLTVL.

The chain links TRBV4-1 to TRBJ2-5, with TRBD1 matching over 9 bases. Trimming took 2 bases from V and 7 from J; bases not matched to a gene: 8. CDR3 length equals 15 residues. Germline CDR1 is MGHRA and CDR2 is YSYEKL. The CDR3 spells CASSQPGTGKGTQYF. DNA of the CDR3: TGCGCCAGCAGCCAACCGGGGACAGGGAAGGGGACCCAGTACTTC.

The CDR3 region has the DNA TGTGCCAGCAGCTTCCCGAGACAGGGCAGCTACGAGCAGTACTTC. It specifies CASSFPRQGSYEQYF. V and J are TRBV11-1 and TRBJ2-7, with 7 bases identical to TRBD1. The germline CDR1 and CDR2 sequences are SGHAT and FQDESV (reference sequence). V was clipped by 3 bases and J by 3 bases; unmatched bases: 8. The CDR3 length is 15 residues.

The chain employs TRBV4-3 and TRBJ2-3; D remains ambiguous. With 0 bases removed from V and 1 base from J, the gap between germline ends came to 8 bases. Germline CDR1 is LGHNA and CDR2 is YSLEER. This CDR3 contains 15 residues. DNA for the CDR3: TGCGCCAGCAGCCAAGATCCCAGAGGCACAGATACGCAGTATTTT. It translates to CASSQDPRGTDTQYF.

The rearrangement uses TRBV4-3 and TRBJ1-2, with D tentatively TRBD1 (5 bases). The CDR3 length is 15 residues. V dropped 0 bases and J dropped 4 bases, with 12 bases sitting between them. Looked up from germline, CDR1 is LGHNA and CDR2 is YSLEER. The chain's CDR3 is CASSQDFGHPYGYTF. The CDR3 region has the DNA TGCGCCAGCAGCCAAGATTTCGGACACCCCTATGGCTACACCTTC.